These T cell receptor beta chains were read from a single sample in a study of cytomegalovirus exposure and HLA in healthy donors. Assay: immunoSEQ multiplex PCR; the TCRdb copy retains only in-frame clones and omits some. The data contain 80,000 to 130,000 clones, about three quarters of them singletons. The specimen was PBMCs. These receptors were obtained from a male donor in good health and CMV-seropositive. Each CDR3 is given without its conserved first and last residue. D genes are given only for firm matches.

j_gene,d_gene,v_gene,CDR3aa
TRBJ1-4,NA,TRBV5-3,ARSRGGRGRKLF
TRBJ2-3,NA,TRBV5-6,ASSFGQGQLLDTQY
TRBJ2-5,NA,TRBV5-4,ASSRDTQETQY
TRBJ2-1,NA,TRBV11-3,ASSQRAGFNYNEQF
TRBJ1-1,TRBD1,TRBV30,AWSRGGQGDTEAF
TRBJ2-7,NA,TRBV4-3,ASSQDPQVTYEQY
TRBJ2-5,TRBD1,TRBV29-1,TVDKTGTVQETQY
TRBJ2-5,NA,TRBV10-3,AISGGTAQETQY
TRBJ1-4,NA,TRBV5-1,ASSLGQDNEKLF
TRBJ1-2,NA,TRBV28,ASSFPPGSGPLGYT
TRBJ2-3,TRBD2,TRBV5-6,ASSLSGGRTDTQY
TRBJ2-5,NA,TRBV7-9,ASRPNREETQY
TRBJ2-7,TRBD1,TRBV2,ASSDRDRSSLKY
TRBJ1-5,NA,TRBV29-1,SVTQGNSNQPQH
TRBJ1-4,NA,TRBV4-3,ASSPREGEKLF
TRBJ2-7,NA,TRBV11-3,ASSRTRSNSYEQY
TRBJ2-4,TRBD2,TRBV19,ASSIGLAGGSLAKNIQY
TRBJ2-1,NA,TRBV21-1,ASRPLGRGGREQF
TRBJ2-7,NA,TRBV7-6,ASSLRQEGYEQY
TRBJ2-3,TRBD2,TRBV4-2,ASSPTGGGAADTQY
TRBJ1-1,TRBD1,TRBV2,ASSKRGQGTMNTEAF
TRBJ1-5,NA,TRBV4-2,ASSLAVDSNQPQH
TRBJ2-7,TRBD2,TRBV11-2,ASSLVLAGGGEQY
TRBJ1-1,TRBD1,TRBV11-2,ASSQLRGQGGTEAF
TRBJ1-5,TRBD1,TRBV6-5,ASRSQGDSNQPQH
TRBJ1-2,NA,TRBV25-1,ASSAGTNYGYT
TRBJ1-6,NA,TRBV5-1,ASSLTPGTGSSPLH
TRBJ1-2,TRBD1,TRBV5-4,ASSTGTGGYYGYT
TRBJ2-5,NA,TRBV18,ASSPNSQETQY
TRBJ1-5,NA,TRBV19,ASGTFSNQPQH
TRBJ1-6,TRBD1,TRBV6-1,ASYRGLNSPLH
TRBJ2-5,NA,TRBV4-1,ASSQAGGRETQY
TRBJ2-2,TRBD1,TRBV7-9,ASSLGADRGYRELF
TRBJ1-2,TRBD1,TRBV5-4,ASSSPRDSNYGYT
TRBJ2-2,TRBD2,TRBV7-8,ASSPAGYTGELF
TRBJ2-5,NA,TRBV4-3,ASSQDQGGQTQY
TRBJ1-1,NA,TRBV20-1,SAVGGTEAF
TRBJ2-7,NA,TRBV13,ASSLGLGALTY
TRBJ2-5,TRBD1,TRBV11-3,ASSDPRTGEHHVSGTQY
TRBJ2-5,TRBD2,TRBV6-1,ASSEATSGFQETQY
TRBJ2-1,TRBD1,TRBV25-1,ASSEVPWDRVINEQF
TRBJ1-1,TRBD1,TRBV4-1,ASSRGHRGRNTEAF
TRBJ2-4,TRBD2,TRBV7-2,ASSQRGGVNIQY
TRBJ1-1,TRBD1,TRBV25-1,ASSATTGGGTEAF
TRBJ1-2,TRBD1,TRBV12-5,ASAITGGDGYT
TRBJ1-6,TRBD1,TRBV10-2,ASSERDRSNSPLH
TRBJ2-3,NA,TRBV5-1,ASRPTGTGEQY
TRBJ1-5,NA,TRBV2,ASSVRGANQPQH
TRBJ2-7,NA,TRBV4-2,ASNPGGSYEQY
TRBJ1-2,NA,TRBV7-2,ASSPETVNYGYT
TRBJ2-3,NA,TRBV4-3,ASSQGSVYTDTQY
TRBJ2-7,TRBD1,TRBV4-2,ASSLTIRGTGVREQY